This TCR beta chain was observed in a study of blood T cell repertoires in COVID-19. For the study at large: COVID-19 samples from acute and convalescent phases originated in the United States, Italy and Spain. PBMCs, B-cell-depleted T cells, or T cells were the source of the cDNA or gDNA that made up the material.

The authors' processing: Researchers report that nucleated cell counts were estimated from reference gene primer amplification. Some clones are missing from TCRdb's copy, which holds only in-frame ones; the method was immunoSEQ multiplex PCR. V, J and clone size were drawn from that table, and D and trimming were deduced from the DNA. The sample carries 110,000 to 150,000 clones, around 89% recorded once. The germline V gene encodes CDR1 SGHRS and CDR2 YFSETQ. With 3 bases removed from V and 4 bases from J, the gap between germline ends came to 11 bases. The CDR3 is 14 amino acids. The chain combines TRBV5-1 with TRBJ2-1; a weak D match, TRBD1 (6 bases). This receptor was obtained from a woman older than 75 with acute or convalescent COVID-19. Specimen: peripheral blood. The chain's CDR3 is CASSSGTPYNEQFF. The CDR3 DNA is TGCGCCAGCAGCTCCGGGACACCGTACAATGAGCAGTTCTTC.